This T cell receptor beta chain was profiled in a study of T cell changes during pregnancy in multiple sclerosis. Assay used: immunoSEQ multiplex PCR; TCRdb lists only in-frame clones, some missing. The table includes 25,000 to 35,000 clones, roughly 90% detected once. V lost 1 base and J 0 bases, leaving 18 bases between the germline ends. The CDR3 is made up of 18 amino acids. In germline, CDR1 is MGHRA, CDR2 YSYEKL. V gene TRBV4-1 combines with J gene TRBJ1-1; D perhaps matches TRBD1 (5 bases). The TCR originated in a female donor with multiple sclerosis, enrolled in a pregnancy study. The sample in question was CD8+ T cells from peripheral blood mononuclear cells, obtained in the second trimester of pregnancy. CDR3 in DNA: TGCGCCAGCAGCCAAGGGATTGACAGACCCTTCATGAACACTGAAGCTTTCTTT. It is translated as CASSQGIDRPFMNTEAFF.